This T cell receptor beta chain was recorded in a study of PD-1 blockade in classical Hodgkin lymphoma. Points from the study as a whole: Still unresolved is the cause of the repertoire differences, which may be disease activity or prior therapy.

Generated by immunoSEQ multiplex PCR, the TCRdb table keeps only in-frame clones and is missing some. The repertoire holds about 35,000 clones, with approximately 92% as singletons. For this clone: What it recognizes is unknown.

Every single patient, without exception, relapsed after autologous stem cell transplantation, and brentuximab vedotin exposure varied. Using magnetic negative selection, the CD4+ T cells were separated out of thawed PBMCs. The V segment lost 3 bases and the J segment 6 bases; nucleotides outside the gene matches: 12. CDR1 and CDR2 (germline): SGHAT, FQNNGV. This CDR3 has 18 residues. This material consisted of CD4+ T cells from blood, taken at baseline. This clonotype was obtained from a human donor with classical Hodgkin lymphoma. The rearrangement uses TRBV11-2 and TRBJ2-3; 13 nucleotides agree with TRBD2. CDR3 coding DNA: TGTGCCAGCAGCTTCCTCTCGGGACTAGCGGGACCCTCGGATACGCAGTATTTT. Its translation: CASSFLSGLAGPSDTQYF.